This T cell receptor beta chain emerged from a study of cytomegalovirus exposure and HLA in healthy donors (dated by TCRdb to 2017 to 2019). Some background on the complete study: A later analysis indicated that the 110 or so validation repertoires were generated on the platform also employed for the approximately 700 repertoires of the first cohort. In addition to the first cohort of 666 subjects, a separate validation cohort of 120 different subjects was used. To predict cytomegalovirus infection status, the study brought together high-throughput TCR immunosequencing, statistical association of individual TCRs with disease status, and machine learning. The aim of the study was to test whether cataloging public T cell receptors could identify signatures of past pathogen exposure.

Remarks on this clone: There is no known antigen for this receptor. No base qualities exist here, and no much larger clone lies one base off it.

Separate from the roughly 700-subject first cohort, the validation cohort of roughly 110 subjects was the group to which the donors belonged. The study at large found these results: The authors suggested that the approach could potentially be generalized to other disease states and immunological phenotypes. The classifier was reported to diagnose cytomegalovirus status with high specificity and sensitivity in both the original and validation cohorts. The study listed approximately 160 TCR beta chains as associated with cytomegalovirus. Subsequent analysis determined that TCRs grouped into clusters in the first cohort also showed a tendency toward co-occurrence across the 130 or so validation repertoires, and approximately 93% of cluster scores exceeded 0. Across donors, most TCR sequences were observed very rarely, whereas some public TCRs were present in many individuals. A few of the identified cytomegalovirus-associated TCR beta chains were confirmed in vitro to be specific for cytomegalovirus antigens. A later analysis lacked HLA typing for the validation cohort, so it scored co-occurrence in that cohort across all 130 or so repertoires.

The CDR3 runs 16 residues from the cysteine to the phenylalanine. Kept here is only the CDR3 DNA, which spans 48 bases and is read in frame from base 1. V lost 3 bases and J lost 1 base; the stretch between them is 15 bases long. Reading the germline V gene (reference sequence) gives CDR1 LNHDA and CDR2 SQIVND. Receptors were amplified or captured by the immunoSEQ multiplex PCR assay. As for how the authors treated the data: To diagnose cytomegalovirus status from the catalog of TCR beta chain sequences, a statistical classification framework was built. This immuneACCESS table, as held by TCRdb, lists in-frame sequences with V and J called but not all clones. Of the missing ones, under half trace to an unresolved V gene in checked studies; the others have no known cause. The V and J calls and clone size come from that table; D and trimming were worked out from the DNA. This sample lists about 63,000 clones; roughly 90% were detected once. In total, the top ten clones hold 1% to 1.5% of the sample.

This clonotype was sampled from a woman aged 18-30 years in good health and CMV-seronegative. The chain is made from TRBV19 and TRBJ1-2; matching of 6 bases hints at TRBD1 as the D gene. The sequenced material came from PBMCs. The CDR3 corresponds to CASSIWWAGDNYGYTF. The base sequence is TGTGCCAGTAGTATTTGGTGGGCAGGGGATAACTATGGCTACACCTTC. Joined to the reference TRBV19 and TRBJ1-2 proteins, this CDR3 gives the full variable domain: DGGITQSPKYLFRKEGQNVTLSCEQNLNHDAMYWYRQDPGQGLRLIYYSQIVNDFQKGDIAEGYSVSREKKESFPLTVTSAQKNPTAFYLCASSIWWAGDNYGYTFGSGTRLTVV.